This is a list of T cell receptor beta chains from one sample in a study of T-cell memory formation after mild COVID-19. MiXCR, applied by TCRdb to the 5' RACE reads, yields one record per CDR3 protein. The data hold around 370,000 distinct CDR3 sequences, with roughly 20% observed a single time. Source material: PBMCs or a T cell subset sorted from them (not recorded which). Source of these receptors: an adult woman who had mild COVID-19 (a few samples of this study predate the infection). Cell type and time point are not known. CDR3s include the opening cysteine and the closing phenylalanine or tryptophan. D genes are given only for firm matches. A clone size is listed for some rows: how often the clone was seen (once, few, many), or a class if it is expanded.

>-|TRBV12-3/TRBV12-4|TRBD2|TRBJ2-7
TGTGCCAGCAGTTCGCTCCCTAGGAGCGGGAGAAGGTACGAGCAGTACTTC
CASSSLPRSGRRYEQYF
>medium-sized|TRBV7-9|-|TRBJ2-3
TGTGCCAGCACCCTAGTCCAAGGGTCCCCCACAGATACGCAGTATTTT
CASTLVQGSPTDTQYF
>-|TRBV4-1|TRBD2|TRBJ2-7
TGCGCCAGCAGCCAAGATCCTAGCGGGATACGGTACGAGCAGTACTTC
CASSQDPSGIRYEQYF
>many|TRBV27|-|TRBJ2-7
TGCGCCAGCAGCTTGGGGCCCACTTACGAGCAGTACTTC
CASSLGPTYEQYF
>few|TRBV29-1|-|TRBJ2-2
TGCAGCGTTGTCTTACCGGGCACCGGGGAGCTGTTTTTT
CSVVLPGTGELFF
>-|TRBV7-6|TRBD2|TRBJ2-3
TGTGCCAGCAGCGGTAGGACTAGCGGGGGGCAGTTTCCGGGCACAGATACGCAGTATTTT
CASSGRTSGGQFPGTDTQYF
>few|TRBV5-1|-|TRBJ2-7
TGCGCCAGCACCTCATCACGTAGCTCCGTCGACGAGCAGTACTTC
CASTSSRSSVDEQYF
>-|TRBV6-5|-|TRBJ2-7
TGTGCCAGCAGTTCCTCCGGGGGCGCCGAGCAGTACTTC
CASSSSGGAEQYF
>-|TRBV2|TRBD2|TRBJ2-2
TGTGCCAGCAGTGAAGAAGTACTAGGGACTAGCGGGGATCGTGACGGGGAGCTGTTTTTT
CASSEEVLGTSGDRDGELFF
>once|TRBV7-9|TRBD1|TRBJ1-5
TGTGCCAGCAGCCCGCCCGGACAGGGGGATCAGCCCCAGCATTTT
CASSPPGQGDQPQHF
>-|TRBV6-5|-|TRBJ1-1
TGTGCCAGCAGTTCGGATGGTGTGAACACTGAAGCTTTCTTT
CASSSDGVNTEAFF
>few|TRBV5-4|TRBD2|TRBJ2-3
TGTGCCAGCAGCCCGACTAGCGGGCTCACAGATACGCAGTATTTT
CASSPTSGLTDTQYF
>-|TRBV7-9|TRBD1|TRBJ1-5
TGTGCCAGCAGCTTGACCGAGGACAGGGGGAATCAGCCCCAGCATTTT
CASSLTEDRGNQPQHF
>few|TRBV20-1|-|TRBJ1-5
TGCAGTGCTAGAGGGGGTATTGATCAGCCCCAGCATTTT
CSARGGIDQPQHF
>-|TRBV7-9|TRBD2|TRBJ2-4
TGTGCCAGCAGCTTCTTTACAGGACTAGCGGGGGGGACCAGGAACATTCAGTACTTC
CASSFFTGLAGGTRNIQYF
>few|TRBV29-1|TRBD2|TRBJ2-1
TGCAGCGTCGGGACTAGCGGGAGGATGGGTAATGAGCAGTTCTTC
CSVGTSGRMGNEQFF